This paragraph reports one T cell receptor (beta chain). Alongside a J-beta primer mix, a sample-barcoded 5' primer served in a second PCR lasting about 7 to 11 cycles. TCRdb re-derived calls from the 5' RACE reads in MiXCR, one entry per CDR3 protein. The profile covers some 1.4 million distinct CDR3 sequences, with roughly 40% appearing a single time and roughly 7.9% taken by the ten largest. The sample comes from a study of blood T cells in healthy people across ages. CDR1 SGHRS and CDR2 YFSETQ come from the germline V gene. The CDR3 contains 17 residues. V lost 6 bases and J 2 bases, leaving 21 bases between the germline ends.

The chain couples TRBV5-1 to TRBJ1-3; D gene uncertain. This clonotype was obtained from a woman aged 18-35 years in good health. Sequencing was carried out using blood. CDR3 sequence reads: CASKGGIALSPGNTIYF. CDR3 in DNA: TGCGCCAGCAAAGGAGGGATAGCTTTATCGCCTGGAAACACCATATATTTT.